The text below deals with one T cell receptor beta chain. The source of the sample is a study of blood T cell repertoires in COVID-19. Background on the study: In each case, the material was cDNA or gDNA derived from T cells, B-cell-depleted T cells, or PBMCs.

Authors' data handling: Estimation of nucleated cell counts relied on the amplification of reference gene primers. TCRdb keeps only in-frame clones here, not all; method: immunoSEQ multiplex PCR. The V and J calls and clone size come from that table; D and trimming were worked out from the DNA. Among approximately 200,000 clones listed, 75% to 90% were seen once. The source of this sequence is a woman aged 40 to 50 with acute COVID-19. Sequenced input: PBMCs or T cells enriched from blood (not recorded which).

CDR3 DNA: TGTGCCAGCAGTTACCGCACTAGTTCCTTCGGGGAGCTGTTTTTT. As protein: CASSYRTSSFGELFF. The V and J genes are TRBV6-5 and TRBJ2-2; maybe TRBD2 (5 bases). The CDR3 length is 15 residues. Germline CDR1 is MNHEY and CDR2 is SVGAGI. The V end was cut by 2 bases, the J end by 7 bases, with 14 bases between.